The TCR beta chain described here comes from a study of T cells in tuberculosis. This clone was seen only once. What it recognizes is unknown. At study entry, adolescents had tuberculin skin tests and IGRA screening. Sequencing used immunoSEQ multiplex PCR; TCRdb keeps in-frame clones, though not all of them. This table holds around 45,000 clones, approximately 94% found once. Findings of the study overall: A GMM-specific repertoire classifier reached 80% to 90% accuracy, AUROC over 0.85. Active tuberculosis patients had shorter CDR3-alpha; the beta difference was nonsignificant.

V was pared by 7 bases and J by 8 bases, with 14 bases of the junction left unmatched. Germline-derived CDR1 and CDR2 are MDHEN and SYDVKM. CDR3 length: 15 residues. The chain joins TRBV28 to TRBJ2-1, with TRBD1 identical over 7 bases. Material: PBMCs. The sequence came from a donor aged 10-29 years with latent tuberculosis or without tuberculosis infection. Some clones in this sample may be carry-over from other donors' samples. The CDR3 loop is CASNVGGLLDHEQFF. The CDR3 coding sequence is TGTGCCAGCAATGTAGGGGGCCTTCTAGACCATGAGCAGTTCTTC. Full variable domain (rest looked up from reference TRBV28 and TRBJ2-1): DVKVTQSSRYLVKRTGEKVFLECVQDMDHENMFWYRQDPGLGLRLIYFSYDVKMKEKGDIPEGYSVSREKKERFSLILESASTNQTSMYLCASNVGGLLDHEQFFGPGTRLTVL.